This T cell receptor beta chain was documented in a study of cytomegalovirus exposure and HLA in healthy donors. Points on this clone: Its antigen is unknown.

V lost 6 bases and J lost 7, with 19 bases in between. The germline CDR1 and CDR2 sequences are SGHRS and YFSETQ. This CDR3 has 15 residues. PCR employed 60 Vbeta and 13 Jbeta primers. TCRdb's copy holds only in-frame clones and misses some; the assay was immunoSEQ multiplex PCR. The data hold about 190,000 clones, with approximately 85% observed a single time. The study's findings and limits: Reports credit the classifier with highly specific, highly sensitive diagnosis of cytomegalovirus status. From TCR beta sequences, most subjects' HLA-A and HLA-B alleles were reportedly predicted accurately.

This chain joins TRBV5-1 and TRBJ2-2; a weak D match, TRBD1 (6 bases). This clonotype originated in a woman aged 18 to 35 in good health and CMV-seronegative. The sequencing sample was made of PBMCs. Here the CDR3 DNA reads TGCGCCAGCACCAATTCAGGGGTAGAGAACGGGGAGCTGTTTTTT. Translation: CASTNSGVENGELFF.